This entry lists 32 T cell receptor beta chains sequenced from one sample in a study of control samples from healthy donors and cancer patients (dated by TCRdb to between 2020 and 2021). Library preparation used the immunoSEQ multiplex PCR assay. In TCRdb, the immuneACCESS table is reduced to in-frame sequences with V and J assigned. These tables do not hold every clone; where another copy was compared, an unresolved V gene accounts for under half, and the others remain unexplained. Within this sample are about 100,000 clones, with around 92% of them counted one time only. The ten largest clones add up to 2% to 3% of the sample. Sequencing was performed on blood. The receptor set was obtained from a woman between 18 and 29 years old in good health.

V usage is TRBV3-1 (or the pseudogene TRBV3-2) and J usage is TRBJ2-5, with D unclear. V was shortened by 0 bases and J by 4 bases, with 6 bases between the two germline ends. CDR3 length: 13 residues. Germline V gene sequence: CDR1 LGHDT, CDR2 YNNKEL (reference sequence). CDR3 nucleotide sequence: TGTGCCAGCAGCCAAGATCCCCCAGAGACCCAGTACTTC. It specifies CASSQDPPETQYF.

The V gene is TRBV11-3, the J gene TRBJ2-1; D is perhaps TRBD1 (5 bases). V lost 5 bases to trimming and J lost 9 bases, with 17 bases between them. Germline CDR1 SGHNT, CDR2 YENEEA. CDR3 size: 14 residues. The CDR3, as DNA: TGTGCCAGCAGCCCCCCCCCTTTGGGGCGTGAGCAGTTCTTC. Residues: CASSPPPLGREQFF.

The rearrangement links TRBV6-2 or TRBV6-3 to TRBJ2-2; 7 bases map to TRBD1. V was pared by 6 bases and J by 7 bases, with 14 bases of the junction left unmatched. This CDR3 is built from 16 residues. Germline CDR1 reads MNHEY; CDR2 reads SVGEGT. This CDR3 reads CASSPGTRGQGGELFF. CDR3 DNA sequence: TGTGCCAGCAGCCCTGGGACGAGGGGGCAGGGCGGGGAGCTGTTTTTT.

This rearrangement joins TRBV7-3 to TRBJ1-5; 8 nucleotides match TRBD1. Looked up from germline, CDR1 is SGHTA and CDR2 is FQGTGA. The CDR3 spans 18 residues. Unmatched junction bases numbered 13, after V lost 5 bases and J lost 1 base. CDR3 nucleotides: TGTGCCAGCAGCCCGCAACGGGGGGGACAGGTCAGCAATCAGCCCCAGCATTTT. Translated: CASSPQRGGQVSNQPQHF.

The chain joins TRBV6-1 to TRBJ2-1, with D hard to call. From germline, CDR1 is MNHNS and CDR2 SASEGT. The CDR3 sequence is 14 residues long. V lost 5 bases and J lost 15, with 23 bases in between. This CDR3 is CASSPTSGPYLPFF. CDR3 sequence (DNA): TGTGCCAGCAGTCCCACGTCTGGGCCCTACCTTCCGTTCTTC.

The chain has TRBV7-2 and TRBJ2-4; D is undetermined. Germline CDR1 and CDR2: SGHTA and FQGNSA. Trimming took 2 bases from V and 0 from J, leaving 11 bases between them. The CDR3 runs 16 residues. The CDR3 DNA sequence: TGTGCCAGCAGCTTATACGTCGCGGAAGCCAAAAACATTCAGTACTTC. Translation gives CASSLYVAEAKNIQYF.

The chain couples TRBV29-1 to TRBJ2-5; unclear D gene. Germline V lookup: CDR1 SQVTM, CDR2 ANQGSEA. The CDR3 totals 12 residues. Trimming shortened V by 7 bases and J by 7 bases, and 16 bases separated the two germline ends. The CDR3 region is CSGGTGVGTQYF. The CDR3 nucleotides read TGCAGCGGGGGTACTGGGGTGGGGACCCAGTACTTC.

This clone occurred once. DNA of the CDR3: TGTGCCAGCAGCTTAAGGGGGCGGGGGGAGACCCAGTACTTC. Its protein product is CASSLRGRGETQYF. This chain joins TRBV11-3 and TRBJ2-5; D could derive from TRBD1 or TRBD2 (7 bases each). Germline CDR1 and CDR2: SGHNT and YENEEA. The CDR3 extends over 14 amino acids. Trimming took off 2 bases at V and 5 bases at J, with 12 bases between the two ends. Full variable domain (outside the CDR3, taken from reference TRBV11-3 and TRBJ2-5): EAGVVQSPRYKIIEKKQPVAFWCNPISGHNTLYWYLQNLGQGPELLIRYENEEAVDDSQLPKDRFSAERLKGVDSTLKIQPAELGDSAVYLCASSLRGRGETQYFGPGTRLLVL.

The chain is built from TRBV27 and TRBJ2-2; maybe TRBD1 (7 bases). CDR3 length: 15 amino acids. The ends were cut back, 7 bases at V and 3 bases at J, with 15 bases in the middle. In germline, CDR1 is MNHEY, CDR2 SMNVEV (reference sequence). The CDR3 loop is CASIPRDSYTGELFF. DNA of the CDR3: TGTGCCAGCATACCGCGGGACAGCTACACCGGGGAGCTGTTTTTT.

The CDR3 spells CASTSDRGRIEAFF. The CDR3, as DNA: TGCGCCAGCACCTCTGACAGGGGGCGGATTGAAGCTTTCTTT. This chain uses TRBV5-1 with TRBJ1-1; 10 bases are shared with TRBD1. With V trimmed by 6 bases and J by 7 bases, 9 bases remained unmatched. Germline V gene data show CDR1 as SGHRS and CDR2 as YFSETQ. The CDR3 sequence is 14 residues long.

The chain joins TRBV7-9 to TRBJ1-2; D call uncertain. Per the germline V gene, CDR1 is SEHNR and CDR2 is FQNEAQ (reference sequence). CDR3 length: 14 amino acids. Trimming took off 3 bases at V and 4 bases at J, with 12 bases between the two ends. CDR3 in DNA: TGTGCCAGCAGCTTTTTTGCCGACCTCTATGGCTACACCTTC. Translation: CASSFFADLYGYTF.

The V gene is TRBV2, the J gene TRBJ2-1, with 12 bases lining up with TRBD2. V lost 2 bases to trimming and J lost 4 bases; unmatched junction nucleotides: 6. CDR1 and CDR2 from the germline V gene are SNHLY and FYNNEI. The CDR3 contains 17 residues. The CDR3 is CASSERRTSGMYNEQFF. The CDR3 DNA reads TGTGCCAGCAGTGAACGGCGGACTAGCGGGATGTACAATGAGCAGTTCTTC.

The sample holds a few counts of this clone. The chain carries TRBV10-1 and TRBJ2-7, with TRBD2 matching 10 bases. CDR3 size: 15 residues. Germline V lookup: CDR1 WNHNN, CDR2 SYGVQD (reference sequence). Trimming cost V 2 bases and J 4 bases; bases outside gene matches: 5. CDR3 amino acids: CASSESGGARYEQYF. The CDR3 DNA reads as TGCGCCAGCAGTGAGAGCGGGGGGGCGCGGTACGAGCAGTACTTC.

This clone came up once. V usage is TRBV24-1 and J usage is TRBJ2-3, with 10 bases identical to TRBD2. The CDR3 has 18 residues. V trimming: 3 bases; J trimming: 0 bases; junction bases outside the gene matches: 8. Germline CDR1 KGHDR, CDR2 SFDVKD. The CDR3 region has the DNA TGTGCCACCAGTGATACCCGGACTAGCGGCTATAGCACAGATACGCAGTATTTT. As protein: CATSDTRTSGYSTDTQYF.

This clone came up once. CDR3 in DNA: TGCGCCAGCAGCCGGATTGGGACTCAGCAGTTCTTC. Protein product: CASSRIGTQQFF. The J gene is TRBJ2-1, the V gene TRBV4-3, with D possibly being TRBD2 (6 bases). Trimming left V 4 bases short and J 11 bases short, with 12 bases between. CDR1 LGHNA and CDR2 YSLEER come from the germline V gene. The CDR3 extends over 12 amino acids.

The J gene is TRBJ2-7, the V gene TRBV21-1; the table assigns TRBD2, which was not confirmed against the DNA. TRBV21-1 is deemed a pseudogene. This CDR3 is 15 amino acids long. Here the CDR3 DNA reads TGTGCCAGCAGCAAAGCTAGCGGGAGCTCCTACGAGCAGTACTTC. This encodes CASSKASGSSYEQYF.

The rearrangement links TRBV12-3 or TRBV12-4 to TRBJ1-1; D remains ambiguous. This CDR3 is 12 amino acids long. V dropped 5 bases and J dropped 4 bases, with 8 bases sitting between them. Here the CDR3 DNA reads TGTGCCAGCAGTGGGATGGCCACTGAAGCTTTCTTT. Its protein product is CASSGMATEAFF.

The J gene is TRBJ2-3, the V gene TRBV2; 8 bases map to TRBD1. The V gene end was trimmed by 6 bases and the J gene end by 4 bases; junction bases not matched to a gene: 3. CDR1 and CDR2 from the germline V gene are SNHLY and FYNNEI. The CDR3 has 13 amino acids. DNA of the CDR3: TGTGCCAGCAGCCCAGGGGGCTCAGATACGCAGTATTTT. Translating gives CASSPGGSDTQYF.

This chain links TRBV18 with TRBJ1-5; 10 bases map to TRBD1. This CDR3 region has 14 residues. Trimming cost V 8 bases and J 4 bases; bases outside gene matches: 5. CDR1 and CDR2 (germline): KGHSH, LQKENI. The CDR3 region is CASTRTGGNQPQHF. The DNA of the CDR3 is TGTGCCAGCACAAGGACAGGGGGTAATCAGCCCCAGCATTTT.

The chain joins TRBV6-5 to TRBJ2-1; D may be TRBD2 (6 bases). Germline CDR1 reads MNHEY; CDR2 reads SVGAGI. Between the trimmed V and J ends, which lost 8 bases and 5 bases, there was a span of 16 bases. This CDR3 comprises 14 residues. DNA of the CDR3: TGTGCCAGCTCCTCCCCCGGGGGAAACAATGAGCAGTTCTTC. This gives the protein CASSSPGGNNEQFF.

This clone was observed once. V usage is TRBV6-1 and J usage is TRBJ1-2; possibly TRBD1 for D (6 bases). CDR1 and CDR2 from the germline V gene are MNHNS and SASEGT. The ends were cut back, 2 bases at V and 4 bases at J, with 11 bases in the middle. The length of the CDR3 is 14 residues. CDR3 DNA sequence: TGTGCCAGCAGTGAATACGGGGGCGGCTATGGCTACACCTTC. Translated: CASSEYGGGYGYTF.

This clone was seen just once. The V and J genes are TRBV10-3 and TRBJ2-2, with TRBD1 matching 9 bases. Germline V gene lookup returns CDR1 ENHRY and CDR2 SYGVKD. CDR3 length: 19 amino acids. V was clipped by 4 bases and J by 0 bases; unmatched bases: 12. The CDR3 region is CAISAKKDRGTSNTGELFF. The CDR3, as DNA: TGTGCCATCAGTGCCAAGAAGGACAGGGGTACTTCGAACACCGGGGAGCTGTTTTTT.

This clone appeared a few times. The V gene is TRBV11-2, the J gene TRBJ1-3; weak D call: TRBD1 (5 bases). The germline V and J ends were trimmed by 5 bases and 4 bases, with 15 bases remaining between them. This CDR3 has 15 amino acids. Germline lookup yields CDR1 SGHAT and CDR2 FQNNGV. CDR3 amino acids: CASSLPGAGGNTIYF. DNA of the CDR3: TGTGCCAGCAGCCTCCCCGGGGCAGGCGGAAACACCATATATTTT.

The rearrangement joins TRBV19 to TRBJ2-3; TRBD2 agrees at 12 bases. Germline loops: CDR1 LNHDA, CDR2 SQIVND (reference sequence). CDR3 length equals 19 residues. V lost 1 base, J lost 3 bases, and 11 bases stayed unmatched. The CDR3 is CASSIGLAGVGSATDTQYF. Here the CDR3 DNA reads TGTGCCAGTAGTATAGGACTAGCGGGAGTGGGGAGTGCGACAGATACGCAGTATTTT. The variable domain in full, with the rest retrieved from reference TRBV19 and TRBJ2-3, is DGGITQSPKYLFRKEGQNVTLSCEQNLNHDAMYWYRQDPGQGLRLIYYSQIVNDFQKGDIAEGYSVSREKKESFPLTVTSAQKNPTAFYLCASSIGLAGVGSATDTQYFGPGTRLTVL.

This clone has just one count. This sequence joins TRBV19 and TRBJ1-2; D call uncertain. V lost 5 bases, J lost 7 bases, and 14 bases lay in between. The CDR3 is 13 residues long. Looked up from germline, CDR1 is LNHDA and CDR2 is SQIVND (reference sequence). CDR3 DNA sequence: TGTGCCAGTAGTCCCCTCGGGGATGCTGGCTACACCTTC. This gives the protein CASSPLGDAGYTF.

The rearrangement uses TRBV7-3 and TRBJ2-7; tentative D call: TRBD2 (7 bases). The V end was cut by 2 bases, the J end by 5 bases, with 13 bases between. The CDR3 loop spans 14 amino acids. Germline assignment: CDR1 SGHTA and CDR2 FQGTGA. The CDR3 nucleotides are TGTGCCAGCAGCTTATGGGGGGGCCGGGACGAGCAGTACTTC. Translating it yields CASSLWGGRDEQYF.

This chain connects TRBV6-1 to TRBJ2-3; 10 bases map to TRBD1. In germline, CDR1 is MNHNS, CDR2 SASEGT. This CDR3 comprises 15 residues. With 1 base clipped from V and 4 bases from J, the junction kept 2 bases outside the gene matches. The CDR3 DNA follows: TGTGCCAGCAGTGAAGTAGGGACAGGGGCAGATACGCAGTATTTT. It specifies CASSEVGTGADTQYF.

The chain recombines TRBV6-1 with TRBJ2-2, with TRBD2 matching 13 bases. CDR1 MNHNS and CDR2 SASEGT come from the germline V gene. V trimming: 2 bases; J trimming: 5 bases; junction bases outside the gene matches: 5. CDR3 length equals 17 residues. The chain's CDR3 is CASSERTSGRSTGELFF. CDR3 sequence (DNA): TGTGCCAGCAGTGAACGGACTAGCGGGAGAAGTACCGGGGAGCTGTTTTTT.

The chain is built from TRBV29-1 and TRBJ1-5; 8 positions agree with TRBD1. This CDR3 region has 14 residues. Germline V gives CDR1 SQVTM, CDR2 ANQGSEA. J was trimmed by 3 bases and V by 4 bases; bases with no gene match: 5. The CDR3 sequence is CSVVGQGVNQPQHF. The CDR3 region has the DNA TGCAGCGTTGTAGGACAGGGAGTCAATCAGCCCCAGCATTTT.

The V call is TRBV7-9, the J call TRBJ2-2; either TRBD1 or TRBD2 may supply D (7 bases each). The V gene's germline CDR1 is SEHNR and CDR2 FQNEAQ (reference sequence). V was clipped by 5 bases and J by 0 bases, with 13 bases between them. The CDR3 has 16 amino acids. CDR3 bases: TGTGCCAGCAGCCAGGGAGGGACAGCGAACACCGGGGAGCTGTTTTTT. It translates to CASSQGGTANTGELFF.

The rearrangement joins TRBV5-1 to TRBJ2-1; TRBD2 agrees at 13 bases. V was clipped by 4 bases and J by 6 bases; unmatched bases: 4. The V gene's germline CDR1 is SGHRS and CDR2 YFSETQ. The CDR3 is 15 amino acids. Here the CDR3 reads CASSPGLAGANEQFF. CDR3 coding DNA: TGCGCCAGCAGCCCTGGACTAGCGGGAGCCAATGAGCAGTTCTTC.

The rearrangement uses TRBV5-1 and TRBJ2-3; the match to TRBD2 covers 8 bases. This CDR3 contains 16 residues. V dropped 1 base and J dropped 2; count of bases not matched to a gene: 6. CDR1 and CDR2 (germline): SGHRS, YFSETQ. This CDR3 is CASSLSGGGTTDTQYF. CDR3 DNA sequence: TGCGCCAGCAGCTTGTCTGGCGGGGGGACCACAGATACGCAGTATTTT.